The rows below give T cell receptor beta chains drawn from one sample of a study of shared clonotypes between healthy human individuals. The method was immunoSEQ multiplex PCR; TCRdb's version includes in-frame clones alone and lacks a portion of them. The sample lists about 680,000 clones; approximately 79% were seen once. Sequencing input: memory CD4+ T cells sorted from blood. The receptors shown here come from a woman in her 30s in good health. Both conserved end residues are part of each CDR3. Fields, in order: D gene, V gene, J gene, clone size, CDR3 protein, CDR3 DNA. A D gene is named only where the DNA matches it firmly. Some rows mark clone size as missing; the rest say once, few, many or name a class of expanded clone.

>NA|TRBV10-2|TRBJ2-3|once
CASKRRTDTQYF
TGCGCCAGCAAGAGGCGCACAGATACGCAGTATTTT
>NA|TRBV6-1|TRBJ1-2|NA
CAGETAPYGYTF
TGTGCCGGAGAGACAGCGCCCTATGGCTACACCTTC
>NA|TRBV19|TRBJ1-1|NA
CASSIGPANTEAFF
TGTGCCAGTAGTATAGGGCCCGCTAACACTGAAGCTTTCTTT
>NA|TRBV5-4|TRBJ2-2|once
CASSFGDPDTGELFF
TGTGCCAGCAGCTTTGGAGACCCCGACACCGGGGAGCTGTTTTTT
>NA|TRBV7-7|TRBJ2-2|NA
CASSHGPSGELFF
TGTGCCAGCAGCCACGGACCCTCGGGGGAGCTGTTTTTT
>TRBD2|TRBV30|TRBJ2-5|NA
CAWSVRTSGSQYF
TGTGCCTGGAGTGTACGGACTAGCGGGTCACAGTACTTC
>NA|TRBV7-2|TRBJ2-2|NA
CASSRYTGELFF
TGTGCCAGCAGCAGATACACCGGGGAGCTGTTTTTT
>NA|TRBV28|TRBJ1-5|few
CASSLETGFNNQPQHF
TGTGCCAGCAGTTTGGAAACAGGGTTTAACAATCAGCCCCAGCATTTT
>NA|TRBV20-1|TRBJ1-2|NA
CSAPDGYGYTF
TGCAGTGCTCCGGATGGGTATGGCTACACCTTC
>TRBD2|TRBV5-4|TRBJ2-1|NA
CASSTPSGRGYEQFF
TGTGCCAGCAGCACCCCTAGCGGGAGAGGCTATGAGCAGTTCTTC
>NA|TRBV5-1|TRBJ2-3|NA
CASSFATDWNTDTQYF
TGCGCCAGCAGCTTCGCCACGGACTGGAACACAGATACGCAGTATTTT
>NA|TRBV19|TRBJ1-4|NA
CASSTVGNEKLFF
TGTGCCAGTTCGACAGTGGGTAATGAAAAACTGTTTTTT
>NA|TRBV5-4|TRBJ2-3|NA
CASSFFRGRWADTQYF
TGTGCCAGCAGCTTCTTTCGGGGGCGTTGGGCAGATACGCAGTATTTT
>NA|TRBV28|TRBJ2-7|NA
CASSFYAEGYNEQYF
TGTGCCAGCAGTTTTTATGCGGAGGGTTACAACGAGCAGTACTTC
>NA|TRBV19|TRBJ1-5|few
CASSIEGNQPQHF
TGTGCCAGTAGTATCGAGGGCAATCAGCCCCAGCATTTT
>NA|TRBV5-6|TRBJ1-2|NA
CASSSIRIANYGYTF
TGTGCCAGCAGCTCCATAAGGATAGCTAACTATGGCTACACCTTC
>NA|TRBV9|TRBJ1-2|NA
CASSVVPDHYGYTF
TGTGCCAGCAGCGTAGTTCCGGATCACTATGGCTACACCTTC